This TCR beta chain was captured in a study of CD8 T cells in Susac syndrome (dated by TCRdb to about 2019). At the level of the whole study: Of the Susac syndrome patients who were sequenced, under 10 were in clinical remission while five or six had clinically active disease. Repertoire sequencing was used to test whether CD8+ T cell activation and differentiation in Susac syndrome was antigen driven. Clonality of the CD8+ T cell repertoire was compared between eleven to twelve healthy donors, roughly 14 Susac syndrome patients and approximately 16 multiple sclerosis patients. At blood withdrawal, Susac syndrome patients were either therapy-naive, taking corticosteroids (in some cases with IVIg as well), or taking IVIg alone.

Its CDR3 holds 14 amino acids, cysteine through phenylalanine. Only the CDR3 DNA stays, 42 bases, in frame from base 1. V loses 6 bases at its end and J loses 0 bases; junction bases beyond the gene matches: 7. The germline V gene gives CDR1 as SQVTM and CDR2 as ANQGSEA. RNA was extracted using the RNeasy kit, and about 0.45 to 1 microgram was reverse transcribed with random hexamers. TCR beta CDR3 regions were amplified with the immunoSEQ multiplex PCR assay covering 54 Vbeta and 13 Jbeta segments. To correct PCR amplification bias, a synthetic template baseline was used for both primer optimization and computational correction. In the paper's pipeline: Reads were annotated to V, D and J genes per IMGT and analyzed with immunoSEQ Analyzer, keeping only productive sequences. Clonality was calculated as one minus the Shannon entropy normalized by log2 of the number of productive unique sequences. For each patient and control, public and private clones were evaluated among the 100 most prevalent clones. Clones were defined as Susac-specific if absent from the healthy and MS cohorts, from 900 to 1,300 published viral clones and from other ImmuneACCESS disease sequences. TCRdb's own reprocessing of the public reads used fastp at Q25 and MiXCR and kept productive beta chains. Each entry is one CDR3 protein sequence, shown with its most common DNA and genes. What appears here as the V and J calls and clone size reflects TCRdb's work, not the paper's. In this sample the table shows under 95,000 distinct CDR3 sequences, approximately 95% of which occur a single time. The ten largest clonotypes hold roughly 0.46% of the sample.

Peripheral blood CD8+ and CD4+ T cells from healthy donors, Susac syndrome patients and multiple sclerosis patients were profiled by high-throughput TCR beta sequencing. The Susac syndrome patients fulfilled recently defined diagnostic criteria for definite or probable disease. Bulk CD8+ and CD4+ T cells were purified by magnetic negative isolation, while CD8+ TEMRA cells were enriched using FACS. Blood was drawn into EDTA tubes, processed within 24 hours, and PBMCs were isolated by density gradient centrifugation. PBMCs intended for TCR sequencing were cryopreserved in liquid nitrogen and thawed later in a water bath at 37 degrees C. The sorted or isolated CD4+, CD8+ and CD8+ TEMRA cells had a purity of 90% or higher. About this clonotype itself: No cognate antigen has been identified for it. One base away there is no much larger clone; base qualities are not given.

Here is what the overall study found, with its caveats: Looking at Susac-specific public clones, the researchers identified approximately 15 in the total CD8+ repertoire and roughly 5 in the CD8+ TEMRA repertoire. Clonal expansion was observed in Susac syndrome CD8+ repertoires, with the highest expansion in CD8+ TEMRA cells and greater expansion in clinically active than in remitting patients. The number of individuals in the TCR sequencing and HLA analysis was recognized as being relatively small.

The clonotype was recovered from a human donor with Susac syndrome. Recombination linked TRBV29-1 to TRBJ2-7, and 8 junction bases match TRBD1. Input material: CD8+ T cells from PBMCs. The DNA is as follows: TGCAGCGTAGAGGGACAGGAGAGCTCCTACGAGCAGTACTTC. This encodes CSVEGQESSYEQYF.